This TCR beta chain appears in the sequencing data of a study of blood T cells in healthy people across ages. Study-level information: There was about one barcoded beta molecule captured by template switching per two T cells.

At least 6.5 million PBMCs were isolated per sample. Germline lookup yields CDR1 SNHLY and CDR2 FYNNEI. The length of the CDR3 is 16 residues. V shed 6 bases, J shed 3 bases, and the junction held 9 bases outside the gene matches. It was with a sample-barcoded 5' primer and a J-beta primer mix that a second PCR of roughly 7 to 11 cycles was run. In TCRdb, the 5' RACE reads were re-called with MiXCR into one record per CDR3 protein. Of 1,500,000 or so distinct CDR3 sequences in the sample, roughly 64% were seen once. The rearrangement joins TRBV2 to TRBJ2-4; the match to TRBD2 covers 9 bases. The TCR comes from a man aged 18 to 29 in good health. Sequencing was performed on blood. Written as DNA, the CDR3 is TGTGCCAGCAGGGAACCAGCGGGAGGAGACAAAAACATTCAGTACTTC. It translates to CASREPAGGDKNIQYF.